These 24 T cell receptor beta chains share one sample of origin, sequenced in a study of T cells in narcolepsy (dated by TCRdb to the late 2010s). The library was produced with the immunoSEQ multiplex PCR assay. Not all clones reach the TCRdb copy of this immuneACCESS table, which keeps in-frame sequences only. Checked studies attribute under half of the gap to unresolved V genes and leave the rest unexplained. The sample table records about 15,000 clones; 85% of these occur just once. The ten largest clones add up to roughly 34% of the sample. The sequencing input was memory (CD45RA-) CD4+ T cells from blood. The sample's cell subset or site label, in plain terms: memory T cells sorted ex vivo from peripheral blood. Receptors originate from a human donor in good health.

The V and J genes are TRBV27 and TRBJ1-2, with a weak D call TRBD1 (6 bases). This CDR3 has 14 amino acids. Trimming cost V 1 base and J 8 bases, with 14 bases left between them. CDR1 and CDR2 (germline): MNHEY, SMNVEV (reference sequence). Here the CDR3 reads CASSLYGGGSGYTF. In nucleotides, the CDR3 is TGTGCCAGCAGTTTATATGGAGGGGGGAGCGGCTACACCTTC.

This clone was observed a few times. This rearrangement joins TRBV5-1 to TRBJ2-3; tentatively, D is TRBD1 or TRBD2 (5 bases each). The CDR3 is 15 residues long. CDR1 and CDR2 from the germline V gene are SGHRS and YFSETQ. V was trimmed by 4 bases and J by 0 bases, leaving 12 bases between them. CDR3 sequence (DNA): TGCGCCAGCAGCCTGGGACGCAGTAGCACAGATACGCAGTATTTT. Translating it yields CASSLGRSSTDTQYF.

V gene TRBV12-2 combines with J gene TRBJ1-3. TRBV12-2 is given as a pseudogene. The CDR3 covers 15 residues. The CDR3 sequence is CASRLGSDPGNTIYF. The DNA for the CDR3 is TGTGCAAGTCGCTTAGGGTCAGACCCTGGAAACACCATATATTTT.

This clone has more than one count but fewer than ten. The chain has TRBV19 and TRBJ1-4; no clear D gene. V lost 6 bases, J lost 8 bases, and 7 bases lay in between. Germline V gene lookup returns CDR1 LNHDA and CDR2 SQIVND (reference sequence). This CDR3 has 11 amino acids. The DNA for the CDR3 is TGTGCCAGTAGGGAGGGAGAAAAACTGTTTTTT. Protein: CASREGEKLFF.

The rearrangement links TRBV11-1 to TRBJ2-1, with 9 positions matching TRBD2. Germline V gene sequence: CDR1 SGHAT, CDR2 FQDESV (reference sequence). The CDR3 covers 15 residues. The junction had 1 base not matched to a gene; V was cut back by 3 bases and J by 1 base. The CDR3 protein is CASSFLAGSYNEQFF. The CDR3, as DNA: TGTGCCAGCAGCTTTCTAGCGGGATCCTACAATGAGCAGTTCTTC.

V and J are TRBV6-1 and TRBJ1-4; D gene unclear. The CDR3 extends over 15 amino acids. V lost 8 bases and J 7 bases, leaving 20 bases between the germline ends. Germline CDR1 and CDR2: MNHNS and SASEGT. The CDR3 reads CASFLPGSDCEKLFF. The CDR3 DNA is TGTGCCAGCTTTCTCCCCGGCAGTGATTGTGAAAAACTGTTTTTT.

This chain links TRBV5-1 with TRBJ1-2; 7 nucleotides line up with TRBD1. This CDR3 is 14 amino acids long. Trimming removed 4 bases from V and 2 bases from J; junction bases left unmatched: 5. The germline CDR1 and CDR2 sequences are SGHRS and YFSETQ. The CDR3 region has the DNA TGCGCCAGCAGCGATAGACAGGGAAACTATGGCTACACCTTC. Translating gives CASSDRQGNYGYTF.

CDR3 DNA: TGTGCCAGCAGCTTAGTCCCCCTAGAGGGAACCCAGTACTTC. Encoded protein: CASSLVPLEGTQYF. The chain carries TRBV7-8 and TRBJ2-5, with D maybe TRBD2 (5 bases). Trimming shortened V by 1 base and J by 8 bases, and 14 bases separated the two germline ends. Looked up from germline, CDR1 is SGHVS and CDR2 is FQNEAQ. The CDR3 is 14 residues long.

This chain connects TRBV11-3 to TRBJ2-3, with 12 bases that match TRBD2. Germline loops: CDR1 SGHNT, CDR2 YENEEA. V was pared by 5 bases and J by 2 bases, with 5 bases of the junction left unmatched. CDR3 length: 16 amino acids. CDR3 in DNA: TGTGCCAGCAGCCTAGGACTAGCGGGAAACACAGATACGCAGTATTTT. It translates to CASSLGLAGNTDTQYF.

The chain is built from TRBV7-9 and TRBJ2-7, with D possibly TRBD1 on 5 matching bases. With 5 bases removed from V and 12 bases from J, the gap between germline ends came to 14 bases. Germline CDR1 SEHNR, CDR2 FQNEAQ (reference sequence). CDR3 length: 11 residues. The chain's CDR3 is CASSLGQGVYF. The CDR3 DNA is TGTGCCAGCAGCCTGGGGCAGGGTGTGTACTTC.

The rearrangement joins TRBV6-1 to TRBJ2-6; a weak D match, TRBD1 (5 bases). The CDR3 has 15 residues. V was pared by 2 bases and J by 4 bases, with 9 bases between. Per germline, CDR1 MNHNS and CDR2 SASEGT. The CDR3 bases are TGTGCCAGCAGTGAATGGGGCCCGGGGGCCAACGTCCTGACTTTC. Translating it yields CASSEWGPGANVLTF.

The V call is TRBV10-3, the J call TRBJ2-3, with D maybe TRBD1 (6 bases). Germline V gene sequence: CDR1 ENHRY, CDR2 SYGVKD. This CDR3 has 17 amino acids. Trimming left V 0 bases short and J 2 bases short, with 15 bases between. CDR3 nucleotides: TGTGCCATCAGTGAGTCGATGGGGGCGATGAACACAGATACGCAGTATTTT. Amino acid sequence: CAISESMGAMNTDTQYF.

The chain combines TRBV30 with TRBJ2-3; D tentatively reads TRBD1 or TRBD2 (5 bases each). The CDR3 totals 16 residues. V lost 0 bases, J lost 4 bases, and 17 bases lay in between. Germline V lookup: CDR1 GTSNPN, CDR2 SVGIG (reference sequence). CDR3: CAWSVKGGGLADTQYF. In nucleotides, the CDR3 is TGTGCCTGGAGTGTAAAGGGTGGGGGTTTGGCAGATACGCAGTATTTT.

This clone was recorded only once. The V gene is TRBV9, the J gene TRBJ1-1; TRBD1 might be the D (6 bases). This CDR3 comprises 13 residues. Germline lookup yields CDR1 SGDLS and CDR2 YYNGEE. V was cut by 0 bases and J by 7 bases, with 10 bases left in between. This chain's CDR3 is CASSVAPDSEAFF. The CDR3 coding sequence is TGTGCCAGCAGCGTAGCCCCGGACAGTGAAGCTTTCTTT.

The chain links TRBV5-1 to TRBJ2-5; no reliable D call. With the DNA end fitting TRBJ2-7 better, the J assignment may be wrong. CDR3 length: 13 amino acids. CDR1 is SGHRS and CDR2 is YFSETQ in the germline V gene. For the CDR3, the DNA is TGCGCCAGCAGCTTTTCCCTCTCCTACGAGCAGTACTTC. Translated, it gives CASSFSLSYEQYF.

The chain has TRBV7-2 and TRBJ1-1; the D gene is possibly TRBD1 (5 bases). This CDR3 is 14 amino acids long. Between the trimmed V and J ends, which lost 1 base and 1 base, there was a span of 7 bases. Germline-derived CDR1 and CDR2 are SGHTA and FQGNSA. DNA for the CDR3: TGTGCCAGCAGCTTAGATAGGGGGAACACTGAAGCTTTCTTT. It encodes CASSLDRGNTEAFF.

This rearrangement joins TRBV29-1 to TRBJ2-1; the D gene is possibly TRBD1 (7 bases). Germline V gives CDR1 SQVTM, CDR2 ANQGSEA. This CDR3 has 17 amino acids. V shed 4 bases and J shed 5 bases, with 24 bases lying between them. The CDR3 nucleotides are TGCAGCGTTGGAGACTATAACAGGGGACTGAACGACAATGAGCAGTTCTTC. Residues: CSVGDYNRGLNDNEQFF.

The CDR3 sequence: CASSAGLATDTQYF. CDR3 DNA: TGCGCCAGCAGCGCGGGACTAGCGACGGATACGCAGTATTTT. The chain combines TRBV5-1 with TRBJ2-3; the match to TRBD2 covers 10 bases. This CDR3 spans 14 amino acids. Trimming at V came to 4 bases and at J to 6 bases, leaving 5 bases not matched to a gene. CDR1 and CDR2 from the germline V gene are SGHRS and YFSETQ.

The chain joins TRBV7-9 to TRBJ2-7, with 9 bases identical to TRBD1. Germline V gene lookup returns CDR1 SEHNR and CDR2 FQNEAQ (reference sequence). This CDR3 is built from 15 residues. J gave up 4 bases and V 5 bases, and 9 bases lay outside the gene matches. CDR3 residues: CASSVQQGAGYEQYF. The CDR3 bases are TGTGCCAGCAGCGTCCAACAGGGGGCGGGGTACGAGCAGTACTTC.

The V gene is TRBV7-2, the J gene TRBJ2-7, with TRBD1 matching over 7 bases. V lost 4 bases to trimming and J lost 2 bases; unmatched junction nucleotides: 11. Germline V gives CDR1 SGHTA, CDR2 FQGNSA. The CDR3 extends over 16 amino acids. The CDR3 region is CASSSGTDHKTYEQYF. The CDR3 bases are TGTGCCAGCAGCTCCGGGACAGATCATAAAACCTACGAGCAGTACTTC.

The chain is built from TRBV5-6 and TRBJ1-6, with D possibly TRBD1 on 5 matching bases. The CDR3 consists of 15 residues. Trimming shortened V by 2 bases and J by 4 bases, and 10 bases separated the two germline ends. Germline values: CDR1 SGHDT, CDR2 YYEEEE. In nucleotides, the CDR3 is TGTGCCAGCAGCTTACGACAGAAATATAATTCACCCCTCCACTTT. Encoded protein: CASSLRQKYNSPLHF.

The chain employs TRBV11-1 and TRBJ2-1, with no clear D. The germline gives CDR1 SGHAT, CDR2 FQDESV (reference sequence). The CDR3 runs to 14 residues. Trimming cost V 2 bases and J 8 bases, with 13 bases left between them. CDR3 in DNA: TGTGCCAGCAGCTTAAATCCGAGCGTCGATGAGCAGTTCTTC. Translating it yields CASSLNPSVDEQFF.

The chain links TRBV6-1 to TRBJ1-1; tentative D call: TRBD1 (6 bases). Trimming removed 7 bases at V and 2 bases at J, with 14 bases between. Germline loops: CDR1 MNHNS, CDR2 SASEGT. The CDR3 has 14 amino acids. For the CDR3, the DNA is TGTGCCAGCACCCCTGGCAGGGGAAACACTGAAGCTTTCTTT. This codes for CASTPGRGNTEAFF.

This clone came up once. J is TRBJ2-7 and V is TRBV19; TRBD2 agrees at 10 bases. This CDR3 is built from 16 residues. CDR1 LNHDA and CDR2 SQIVND come from the germline V gene (reference sequence). With 3 bases clipped from V and 3 bases from J, the junction kept 8 bases outside the gene matches. The chain's CDR3 is CASSIRTSGNIYEQYF. The CDR3 region has the DNA TGTGCCAGTAGTATTCGAACTAGCGGGAATATCTACGAGCAGTACTTC.